This T cell receptor (beta chain) comes out of a study of T cell repertoires in cytomegalovirus infection. For the study at large: Researchers turned to recently identified HLA-C-restricted CMV epitopes as well as well-studied HLA-B-restricted ones. Study-wide results and limits: HLA-C-restricted CMV-specific TCR beta clonotypes prevailed in the ex vivo response.

TCRdb called the reads again in MiXCR, with one record for every CDR3 protein. The sample lists around 900,000 distinct CDR3 sequences; about 33% were seen once. V lost 0 bases and J lost 4; bases outside the gene matches: 8. The CDR3 is made up of 16 amino acids. Germline CDR1 reads SGDLS; CDR2 reads YYNGEE. There are a few counts of this clonotype. As yet, its antigen is unknown. The rearrangement uses TRBV9 and TRBJ2-5, with TRBD2 matching 8 bases. This clonotype was sampled from a human donor in good health (CMV status not recorded). Some clones in this sample may be carry-over from other donors' samples. The sample consisted of cultured CD8+ T cells from PBMCs, taken from culture after CMV antigen stimulation. The DNA of the CDR3 is TGTGCCAGCAGCGTAGACGGGGGGGCGTTAACAGAGACCCAGTACTTC. Residues: CASSVDGGALTETQYF.